These 17 T cell receptor beta chains came from one sample sequenced in a study of CDR3 diversity in severe acne. TCRdb called the PCR reads again in MiXCR, with one record for every CDR3 protein. The table lists about 97,000 distinct CDR3 sequences, approximately 47% of them singletons. Source material: blood. The receptors were gathered from a male donor with acne.

At least ten counts were recorded for this clonotype. The gene calls are TRBV7-8 and TRBJ2-7, with 8 nucleotides matching TRBD1. Germline V gene data show CDR1 as SGHVS and CDR2 as FQNEAQ. V was pared by 1 base and J by 6 bases, with 8 bases of the junction left unmatched. CDR3 length: 15 residues. CDR3 bases: TGTGCCAGCAGCTTAGGGACAGGGCTCCCCCCCGAGCAGTACTTC. Encoded protein: CASSLGTGLPPEQYF.

This clonotype was seen ten or more times. The rearrangement uses TRBV11-3 and TRBJ2-7; either TRBD1 or TRBD2 may fit D (5 bases each). V lost 5 bases and J lost 2, with 10 bases in between. The CDR3 length is 13 residues. Germline values: CDR1 SGHNT, CDR2 YENEEA. CDR3 in amino acids: CASSPGTAYEQYF. In DNA form, the CDR3 reads TGTGCCAGCAGCCCGGGGACCGCCTACGAGCAGTACTTC. Using reference TRBV11-3 and TRBJ2-7 for the parts outside the CDR3, the full variable domain is EAGVVQSPRYKIIEKKQPVAFWCNPISGHNTLYWYLQNLGQGPELLIRYENEEAVDDSQLPKDRFSAERLKGVDSTLKIQPAELGDSAVYLCASSPGTAYEQYFGPGTRLTVT.

This clonotype was recorded once. A much larger clone lies a single base off, so this may be a read error. The rearrangement joins TRBV6-4 to TRBJ2-1; tentatively, D is TRBD2 (5 bases). Germline CDR1 is MRHNA and CDR2 is SNTAGT. CDR3 length: 15 amino acids. The germline V and J ends were trimmed by 10 bases and 2 bases, with 18 bases remaining between them. CDR3: CANSVSAGPYNEQFF. For the CDR3, the DNA is TGTGCCAACAGCGTTTCTGCGGGCCCCTACAATGAGCAGTTCTTC.

This sequence joins TRBV7-3 and TRBJ2-7, with 7 bases identical to TRBD2. Unmatched junction bases numbered 15, after V lost 11 bases and J lost 5 bases. The CDR3 spans 14 residues. CDR1 SGHTA and CDR2 FQGTGA come from the germline V gene. The CDR3 coding sequence is TGTGCCGGACTTTGGCGGGAGATGTTACACGAGCAGTACTTC. Translation: CAGLWREMLHEQYF.

J is TRBJ1-2 and V is TRBV25-1, with D maybe TRBD1 (6 bases). V was clipped by 7 bases and J by 2 bases, with 11 bases between them. Looked up from germline, CDR1 is MGHDK and CDR2 is SYGVNS. The CDR3 runs to 13 residues. Here the CDR3 reads CASIGGNNYGYTF. The CDR3 coding sequence is TGTGCCAGCATAGGGGGAAACAACTATGGCTACACCTTC.

The chain uses TRBV6-2 or TRBV6-3 and TRBJ2-3, with D possibly being TRBD2 (6 bases). The CDR3 contains 16 residues. Germline CDR1 MNHEY, CDR2 SVGEGT. The germline V and J ends were trimmed by 2 bases and 2 bases, with 14 bases remaining between them. The DNA of the CDR3 is TGTGCCAGCAGTTACATCCTAGCGTCTAACACAGATACGCAGTATTTT. Protein product: CASSYILASNTDTQYF.

This clonotype was counted only a few times. This rearrangement joins TRBV7-6 to TRBJ1-6, with 7 bases that match TRBD1. J gave up 7 bases and V 5 bases, and 5 bases lay outside the gene matches. CDR1 is SGHVS, CDR2 FNYEAQ, per germline. The CDR3 contains 14 residues. As DNA, the CDR3 is TGTGCCAGCAGCCAAGGGGGCGCGAATTCACCCCTCCACTTT. Translation: CASSQGGANSPLHF.

This clonotype was detected many times. The chain joins TRBV20-1 to TRBJ1-1; no clear D. Germline CDR1 is DFQATT and CDR2 is SNEGSKA (reference sequence). Deletions cut 5 bases from V and 5 bases from J, with 12 bases between. The CDR3 extends over 12 amino acids. Here the CDR3 reads CSAATSRTEAFF. The CDR3 DNA reads TGCAGTGCTGCTACATCTCGAACTGAAGCTTTCTTT.

This clonotype occurred many times. The chain is built from TRBV7-6 and TRBJ2-1, with 7 bases that match TRBD2. V shed 2 bases and J 13 bases; nucleotides not matched to a gene: 14. Germline CDR1 and CDR2: SGHVS and FNYEAQ. CDR3 size: 15 residues. CDR3 in DNA: TGTGCCAGCAGCTTAAGGCCGATTGCGCAGACTAGCCAGTTCTTC. Translating gives CASSLRPIAQTSQFF.

About this clonotype: The junction shows a germline mismatch at one end, possibly a read error. J is TRBJ2-5 and V is TRBV2, with D unresolved. Per the germline V gene, CDR1 is SNHLY and CDR2 is FYNNEI. The CDR3 totals 15 residues. CDR3 in amino acids: CASSEGARGGETKCF. The CDR3 nucleotides are TGTGCCAGCAGTGAAGGGGCAAGAGGTGGAGAGACCAAGTGCTTC.

J is TRBJ1-4 and V is TRBV28; 8 nucleotides line up with TRBD1. Germline CDR1 MDHEN, CDR2 SYDVKM. The junction had 8 bases not matched to a gene; V was cut back by 3 bases and J by 8 bases. This CDR3 has 15 residues. The CDR3 sequence is CASSLGGQGREKLFF. The DNA of the CDR3 is TGTGCCAGCAGTTTGGGCGGACAGGGTCGCGAAAAACTGTTTTTT.

The table lists this clonotype with a count of one. The chain carries TRBV7-3 and TRBJ1-3; no clear D. The CDR3 is 15 amino acids. Germline V gives CDR1 SGHTA, CDR2 FQGTGA. The ends were cut back, 2 bases at V and 0 bases at J, with 8 bases in the middle. The CDR3 DNA is TGTGCCAGCAGCTTATATGTGAGCTCTGGAAACACCATATATTTT. Encoded protein: CASSLYVSSGNTIYF. Together with reference TRBV7-3 and TRBJ1-3, the CDR3 gives the full variable domain: GAGVSQTPSNKVTEKGKYVELRCDPISGHTALYWYRQSLGQGPEFLIYFQGTGAADDSGLPNDRFFAVRPEGSVSTLKIQRTERGDSAVYLCASSLYVSSGNTIYFGEGSWLTVV.

This clonotype came up many times. The chain uses TRBV5-1 and TRBJ2-7; D is ambiguous. With 0 bases removed from V and 7 bases from J, the gap between germline ends came to 14 bases. The CDR3 is made up of 14 amino acids. The V gene's germline CDR1 is SGHRS and CDR2 YFSETQ. The CDR3 sequence is CASSLDSFAMEQYF. The CDR3 bases are TGCGCCAGCAGCTTGGACAGCTTTGCTATGGAGCAGTACTTC.

This clonotype was seen more than once but under ten times. The chain is built from TRBV30 and TRBJ2-7; the match to TRBD2 covers 7 bases. The V gene end was trimmed by 2 bases and the J gene end by 4 bases; junction bases not matched to a gene: 5. CDR1 and CDR2 from the germline V gene are GTSNPN and SVGIG (reference sequence). The CDR3 is made up of 13 amino acids. The CDR3 DNA reads as TGTGCCTGGAGTCTCCAGCGGGGTTACGAGCAGTACTTC. Translated, it gives CAWSLQRGYEQYF.

This clonotype was detected once. The V gene is TRBV9, the J gene TRBJ1-2; 9 nucleotides line up with TRBD1. This CDR3 spans 15 amino acids. V trimming: 3 bases; J trimming: 1 base; junction bases outside the gene matches: 4. The germline CDR1 and CDR2 sequences are SGDLS and YYNGEE. For the CDR3, the DNA is TGTGCCAGCAGCGCTAGGGACAGGGTTAACTATGGCTACACCTTC. This codes for CASSARDRVNYGYTF.

CDR3 sequence: CASSPRPASEQYF. CDR3 nucleotides: TGTGCCAGCAGCCCTCGACCGGCCAGCGAGCAGTACTTC. The J gene is TRBJ2-7, the V gene TRBV6-2 or TRBV6-3; unclear D gene. Germline CDR1 and CDR2: MNHEY and SVGEGT. The CDR3 length is 13 residues. Trimming cost V 6 bases and J 6 bases, with 15 bases left between them.

Comments on this clonotype: The CDR3 does not close with the conserved phenylalanine or tryptophan, likely indicating a read error. V is TRBV9 and J is TRBJ1-1; D may be TRBD1 (6 bases). Per germline, CDR1 SGDLS and CDR2 YYNGEE. The CDR3 has 13 residues. The V end lost 4 bases, the J end lost 5 bases, and 12 bases lay between the germline ends. The CDR3 bases are TGTGCCAGCAGCAAAGGGGGAGGAACTGAAGCTTTCTCT. Protein product: CASSKGGGTEAFS.